This TCR beta chain was identified in a study of cytomegalovirus exposure and HLA in healthy donors. This clone turned up a few times. The PCR contained 60 Vbeta and 13 Jbeta primers. Sequencing used immunoSEQ multiplex PCR; TCRdb keeps in-frame clones, though not all of them. The table includes roughly 100,000 clones, 65% to 80% detected once. The V end was cut by 3 bases, the J end by 0 bases, with 8 bases between. The CDR3 extends over 15 amino acids. Looked up from germline, CDR1 is SGHTA and CDR2 is FQGNSA. Those who donated were healthy bone marrow donors. This chain joins TRBV7-2 and TRBJ1-4, with a weak D call TRBD1 (5 bases). The source of this sequence is a male donor in good health and CMV-seronegative. The sequenced sample was PBMCs. CDR3 nucleotides: TGTGCCAGCAGCTTCGGGGGTACAACTAATGAAAAACTGTTTTTT. This encodes CASSFGGTTNEKLFF.